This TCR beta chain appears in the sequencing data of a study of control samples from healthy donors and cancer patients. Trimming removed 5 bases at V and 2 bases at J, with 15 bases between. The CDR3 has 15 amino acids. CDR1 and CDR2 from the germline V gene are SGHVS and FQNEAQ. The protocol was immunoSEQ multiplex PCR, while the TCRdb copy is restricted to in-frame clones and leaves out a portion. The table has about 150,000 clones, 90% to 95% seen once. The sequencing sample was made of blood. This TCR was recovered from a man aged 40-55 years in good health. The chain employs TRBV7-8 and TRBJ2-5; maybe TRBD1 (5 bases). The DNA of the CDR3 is TGTGCCAGCAGCAGGGGTAGGGTGGGACAAGAGACCCAGTACTTC. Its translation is CASSRGRVGQETQYF.